Included here is one T cell receptor beta chain sequence, with context. The antigen is undetermined. Clones were read by immunoSEQ multiplex PCR, and TCRdb kept only the in-frame ones, dropping some. The sample has about 130,000 clones; roughly 92% are singletons. This sample was taken from a study of T cell responses to AZD1222 COVID-19 vaccine. Study findings and constraints: Regions left unmutated in variants are reportedly the target of nearly half of spike-specific TCRs. Recipients of two AZD1222 doses showed rising Spike-specific TCR breadth and depth. White British donors predominated, females outnumbered males, and clonal diversity was possibly underestimated.

V lost 1 base and J 0 bases, leaving 6 bases between the germline ends. Germline CDR1 reads LNHDA; CDR2 reads SQIVND (reference sequence). This CDR3 is 14 amino acids long. The V call is TRBV19, the J call TRBJ1-2; D possibly corresponds to TRBD1 (6 bases). This sample comprised peripheral blood, obtained 28 days after the second AZD1222 dose. The source is an adult who received the AZD1222 COVID-19 vaccine. CDR3 sequence reads: CASSIGTANYGYTF. In nucleotides, the CDR3 is TGTGCCAGTAGTATAGGGACAGCTAACTATGGCTACACCTTC. Variable domain in full (rest from reference TRBV19 and TRBJ1-2): DGGITQSPKYLFRKEGQNVTLSCEQNLNHDAMYWYRQDPGQGLRLIYYSQIVNDFQKGDIAEGYSVSREKKESFPLTVTSAQKNPTAFYLCASSIGTANYGYTFGSGTRLTVV.